This T cell receptor beta chain is drawn from a study of blood T cell repertoires in COVID-19. Study-wide background: Both acute and convalescent COVID-19 samples were obtained from the United States, Italy and Spain.

As processed by the authors: Reference gene primer amplification gave estimated nucleated cell counts. Assay used: immunoSEQ multiplex PCR; TCRdb lists only in-frame clones, some missing. That table gives V, J and clone size, and the DNA gave D and trimming. The table has approximately 120,000 clones, approximately 90% seen once. Germline assignment: CDR1 MNHGY and CDR2 SAAAGT. The CDR3 is 13 residues long. The junction had 6 bases not matched to a gene; V was cut back by 9 bases and J by 2 bases. This receptor was taken from a human donor in a cohort sampled during active COVID-19. The sequenced material came from peripheral blood. The chain combines TRBV6-8 with TRBJ2-7, with 8 bases aligning to TRBD2. CDR3 sequence (DNA): TGTGCCAGGGGGACTAGAGCCCCCTACGAGCAGTACTTC. This encodes CARGTRAPYEQYF.